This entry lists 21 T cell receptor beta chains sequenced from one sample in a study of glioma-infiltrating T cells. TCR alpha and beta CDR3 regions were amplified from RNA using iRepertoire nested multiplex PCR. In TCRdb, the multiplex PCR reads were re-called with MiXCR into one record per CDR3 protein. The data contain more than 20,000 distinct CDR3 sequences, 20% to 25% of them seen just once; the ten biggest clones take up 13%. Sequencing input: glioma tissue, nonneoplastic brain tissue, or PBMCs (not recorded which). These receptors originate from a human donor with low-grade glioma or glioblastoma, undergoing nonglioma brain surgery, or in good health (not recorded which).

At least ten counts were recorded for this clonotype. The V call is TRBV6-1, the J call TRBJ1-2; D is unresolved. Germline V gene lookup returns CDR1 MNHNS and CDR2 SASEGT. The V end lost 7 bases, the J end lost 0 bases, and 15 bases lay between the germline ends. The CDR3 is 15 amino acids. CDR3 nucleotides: TGTGCCAGCAATGACGCGGGAGCGACTAACTATGGCTACACCTTC. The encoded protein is CASNDAGATNYGYTF.

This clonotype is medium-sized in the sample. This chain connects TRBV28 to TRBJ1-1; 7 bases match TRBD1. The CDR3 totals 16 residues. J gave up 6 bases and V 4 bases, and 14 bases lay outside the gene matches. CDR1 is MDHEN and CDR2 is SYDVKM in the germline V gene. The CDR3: CASSSLRQGQRAEAFF. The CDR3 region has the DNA TGTGCCAGCAGTTCGCTTCGACAGGGCCAAAGGGCTGAAGCTTTCTTT.

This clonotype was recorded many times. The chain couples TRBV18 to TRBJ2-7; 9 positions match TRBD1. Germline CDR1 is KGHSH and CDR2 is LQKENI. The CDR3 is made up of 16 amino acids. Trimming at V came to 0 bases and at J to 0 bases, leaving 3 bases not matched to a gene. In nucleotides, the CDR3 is TGTGCCAGCTCACCACCGGGACAGGGATACTCCTACGAGCAGTACTTC. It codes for CASSPPGQGYSYEQYF.

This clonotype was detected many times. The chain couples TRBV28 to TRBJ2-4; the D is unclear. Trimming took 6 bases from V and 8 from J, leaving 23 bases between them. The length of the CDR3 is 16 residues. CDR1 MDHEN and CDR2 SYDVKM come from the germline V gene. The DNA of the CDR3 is TGTGCCAGCAGCCTCCTACAGTCCTTATACGGAGACATTCAGTACTTC. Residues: CASSLLQSLYGDIQYF.

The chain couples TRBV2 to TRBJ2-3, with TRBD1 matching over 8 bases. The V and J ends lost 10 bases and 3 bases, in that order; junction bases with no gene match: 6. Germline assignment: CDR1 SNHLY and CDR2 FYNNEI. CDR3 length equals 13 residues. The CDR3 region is CATSGQGTDTQYF. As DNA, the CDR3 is TGTGCCACCTCAGGACAGGGAACAGATACGCAGTATTTT. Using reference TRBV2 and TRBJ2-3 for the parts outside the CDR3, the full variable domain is EPEVTQTPSHQVTQMGQEVILRCVPISNHLYFYWYRQILGQKVEFLVSFYNNEISEKSEIFDDQFSVERPDGSNFTLKIRSTKLEDSAMYFCATSGQGTDTQYFGPGTRLTVL.

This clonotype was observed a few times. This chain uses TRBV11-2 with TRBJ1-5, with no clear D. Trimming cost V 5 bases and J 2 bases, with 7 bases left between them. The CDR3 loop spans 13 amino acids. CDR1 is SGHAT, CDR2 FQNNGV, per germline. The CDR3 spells CASSPDRNQPQHF. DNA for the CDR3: TGTGCCAGCAGCCCCGACCGCAATCAGCCCCAGCATTTT.

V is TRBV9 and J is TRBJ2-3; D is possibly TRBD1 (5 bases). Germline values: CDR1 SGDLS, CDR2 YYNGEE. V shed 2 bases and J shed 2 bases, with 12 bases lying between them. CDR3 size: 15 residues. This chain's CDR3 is CASSVARVDTDTQYF. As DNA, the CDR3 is TGTGCCAGCAGCGTGGCCAGGGTTGACACAGATACGCAGTATTTT.

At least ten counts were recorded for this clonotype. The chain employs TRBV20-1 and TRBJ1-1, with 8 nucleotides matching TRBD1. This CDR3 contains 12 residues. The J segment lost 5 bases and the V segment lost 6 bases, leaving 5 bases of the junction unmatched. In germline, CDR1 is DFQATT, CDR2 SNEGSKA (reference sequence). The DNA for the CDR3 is TGCAGTGCCCACAGGGGGTTAACTGAAGCTTTCTTT. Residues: CSAHRGLTEAFF.

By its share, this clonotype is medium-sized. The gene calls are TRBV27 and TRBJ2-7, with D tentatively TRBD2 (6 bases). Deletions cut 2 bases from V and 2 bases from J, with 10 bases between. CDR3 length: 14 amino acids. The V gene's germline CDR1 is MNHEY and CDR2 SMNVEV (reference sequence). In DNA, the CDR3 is TGTGCCAGCAGTTTAGGGGGGACCACCTACGAGCAGTACTTC. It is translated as CASSLGGTTYEQYF.

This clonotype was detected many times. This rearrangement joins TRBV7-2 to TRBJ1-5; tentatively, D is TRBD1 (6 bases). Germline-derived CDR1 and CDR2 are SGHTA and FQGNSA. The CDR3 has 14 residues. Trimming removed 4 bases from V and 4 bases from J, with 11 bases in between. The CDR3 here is CASSSHRANQPQHF. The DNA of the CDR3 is TGTGCCAGCAGCTCCCACAGGGCGAATCAGCCCCAGCATTTT. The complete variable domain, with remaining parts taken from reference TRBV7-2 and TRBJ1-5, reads GAGVSQSPSNKVTEKGKDVELRCDPISGHTALYWYRQSLGQGLEFLIYFQGNSAPDKSGLPSDRFSAERTGGSVSTLTIQRTQQEDSAVYLCASSSHRANQPQHFGDGTRLSIL.

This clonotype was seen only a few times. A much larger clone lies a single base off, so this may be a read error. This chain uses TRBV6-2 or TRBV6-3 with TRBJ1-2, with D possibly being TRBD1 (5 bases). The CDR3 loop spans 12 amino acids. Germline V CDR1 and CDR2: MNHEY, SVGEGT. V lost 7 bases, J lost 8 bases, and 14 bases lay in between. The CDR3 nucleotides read TGTGCCAGCAAGGCGGGGGGAAGCGGCTACACCTTC. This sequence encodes CASKAGGSGYTF.

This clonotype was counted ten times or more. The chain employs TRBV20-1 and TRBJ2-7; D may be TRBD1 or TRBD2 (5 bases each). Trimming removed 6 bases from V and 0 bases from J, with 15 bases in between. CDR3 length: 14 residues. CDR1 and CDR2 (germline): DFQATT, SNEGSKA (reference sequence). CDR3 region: CSAFSGTSSYEQYF. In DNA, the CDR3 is TGCAGTGCATTTTCGGGGACCAGCTCCTACGAGCAGTACTTC.

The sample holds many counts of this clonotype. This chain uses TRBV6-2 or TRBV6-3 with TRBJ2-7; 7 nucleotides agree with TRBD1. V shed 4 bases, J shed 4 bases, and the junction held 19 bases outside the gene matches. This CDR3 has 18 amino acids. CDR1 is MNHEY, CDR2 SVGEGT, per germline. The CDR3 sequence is CASSFSANKTGEKYEQYF. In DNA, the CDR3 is TGTGCCAGCAGTTTCTCAGCCAACAAAACAGGGGAGAAATACGAGCAGTACTTC.

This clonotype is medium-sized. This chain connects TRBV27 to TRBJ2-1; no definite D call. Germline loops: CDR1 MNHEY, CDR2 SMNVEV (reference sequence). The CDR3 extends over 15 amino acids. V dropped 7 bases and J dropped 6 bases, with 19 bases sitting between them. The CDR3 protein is CASNFLGLAPNEQFF. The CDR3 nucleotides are TGTGCCAGCAACTTCTTGGGATTAGCTCCCAATGAGCAGTTCTTC.

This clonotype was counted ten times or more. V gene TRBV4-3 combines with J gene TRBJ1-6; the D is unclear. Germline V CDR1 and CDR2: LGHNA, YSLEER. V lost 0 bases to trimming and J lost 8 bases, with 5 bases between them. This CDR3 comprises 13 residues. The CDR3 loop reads CASSQDWDSPLHF. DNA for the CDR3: TGCGCCAGCAGCCAAGATTGGGATTCACCCCTCCACTTT.

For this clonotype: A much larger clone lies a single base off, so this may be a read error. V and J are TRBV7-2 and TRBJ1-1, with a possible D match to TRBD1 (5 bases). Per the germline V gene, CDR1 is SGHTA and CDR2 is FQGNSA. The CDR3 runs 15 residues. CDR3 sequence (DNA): TGTGCCCGCAGCATACGATCCGGGACGAACACTGAAGCTTTCTTT. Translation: CARSIRSGTNTEAFF.

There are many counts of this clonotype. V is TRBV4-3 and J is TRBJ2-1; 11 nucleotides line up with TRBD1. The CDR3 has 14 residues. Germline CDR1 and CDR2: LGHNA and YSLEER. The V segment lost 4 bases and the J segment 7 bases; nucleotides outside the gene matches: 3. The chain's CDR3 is CASSPGTGGNEQFF. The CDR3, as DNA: TGCGCCAGCAGCCCCGGGACAGGGGGAAATGAGCAGTTCTTC.

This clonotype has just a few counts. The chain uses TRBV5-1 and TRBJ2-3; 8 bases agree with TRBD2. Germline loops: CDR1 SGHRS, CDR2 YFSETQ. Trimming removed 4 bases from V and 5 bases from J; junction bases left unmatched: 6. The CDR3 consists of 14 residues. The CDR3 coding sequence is TGCGCCAGCAGCCCGGGGGGGCCTAGAGATACGCAGTATTTT. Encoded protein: CASSPGGPRDTQYF.

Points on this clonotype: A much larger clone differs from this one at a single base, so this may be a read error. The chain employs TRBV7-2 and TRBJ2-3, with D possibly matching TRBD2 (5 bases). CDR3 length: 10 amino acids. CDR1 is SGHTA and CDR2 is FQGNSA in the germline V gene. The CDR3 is CASSLRGPDF. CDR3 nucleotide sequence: TGTGCCAGCAGCTTACGAGGGCCGGATTTT.

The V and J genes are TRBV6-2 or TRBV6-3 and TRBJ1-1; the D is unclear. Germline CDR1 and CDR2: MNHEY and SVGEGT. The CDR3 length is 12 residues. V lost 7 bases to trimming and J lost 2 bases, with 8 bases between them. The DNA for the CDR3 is TGTGCCAGCATGGACCTCAACACTGAAGCTTTCTTT. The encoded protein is CASMDLNTEAFF.

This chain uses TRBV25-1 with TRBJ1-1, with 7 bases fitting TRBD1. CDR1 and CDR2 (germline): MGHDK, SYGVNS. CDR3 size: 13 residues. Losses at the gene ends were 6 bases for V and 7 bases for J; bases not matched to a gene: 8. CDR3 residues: CASSKNNRGEAFF. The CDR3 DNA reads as TGTGCCAGCAGCAAAAACAACAGGGGTGAAGCTTTCTTT.